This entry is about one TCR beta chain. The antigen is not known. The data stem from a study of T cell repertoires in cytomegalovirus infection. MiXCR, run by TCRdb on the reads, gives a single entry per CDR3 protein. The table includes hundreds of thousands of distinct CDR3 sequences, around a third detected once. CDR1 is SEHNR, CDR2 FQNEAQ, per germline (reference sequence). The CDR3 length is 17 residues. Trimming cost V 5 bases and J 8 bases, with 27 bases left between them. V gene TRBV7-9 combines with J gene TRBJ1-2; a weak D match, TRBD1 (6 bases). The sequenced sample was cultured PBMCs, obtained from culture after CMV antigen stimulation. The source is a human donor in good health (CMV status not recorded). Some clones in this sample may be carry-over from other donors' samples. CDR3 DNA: TGTGCCAGCAGCCAAACCCCGACAGGCCCTTCCTTCTTAGGCTACACCTTC. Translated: CASSQTPTGPSFLGYTF.